This entry concerns a single T cell receptor (beta chain). Additional DNA sequences in this sample encode the identical CDR3. Some clones are missing from TCRdb's copy, which holds only in-frame ones; the method was immunoSEQ multiplex PCR. This table holds 150,000 to 200,000 clones, around 90% found once. This sample was included in a study of control samples from healthy donors and cancer patients. This CDR3 is built from 13 residues. Germline-derived CDR1 and CDR2 are SGHTA and FQGNSA. J was trimmed by 4 bases and V by 5 bases; bases with no gene match: 0. Sequencing was performed on blood. The J gene is TRBJ2-2, the V gene TRBV7-2; TRBD2 matches 8 bases. The TCR comes from a woman between 40 and 50 years old in good health. CDR3 loop: CASSRGGTGELFF. CDR3 DNA sequence: TGTGCCAGCAGCCGGGGGGGCACCGGGGAGCTGTTTTTT. Full variable domain (outside the CDR3, taken from reference TRBV7-2 and TRBJ2-2): GAGVSQSPSNKVTEKGKDVELRCDPISGHTALYWYRQSLGQGLEFLIYFQGNSAPDKSGLPSDRFSAERTGGSVSTLTIQRTQQEDSAVYLCASSRGGTGELFFGEGSRLTVL.